The source of this T cell receptor (beta chain) is a study of T cells in Graves' hyperthyroidism and ophthalmopathy. The study's findings and limits: For ophthalmopathy, model prediction preceded onset by a median around six months. Blood also showed most of the thyroid clonotypes that were expanded above 0.001.

On this clonotype: Its specificity is unknown.

It was RNA transcripts that yielded the amplified TCR beta CDR3 regions. First-round RT-PCR of the TCR CDR3 relied on the HTBI primer set. In TCRdb, the multiplex PCR reads were re-called with MiXCR into one record per CDR3 protein. The table has roughly 400,000 distinct CDR3 sequences, roughly 25% seen once; the top ten hold less than 75%. Hyperthyroidism had been newly diagnosed in patients aged 18 to 65, and its duration was under 2 months. The CDR3 sequence is 11 residues long. Trimming left V 7 bases short and J 6 bases short, with 13 bases between. CDR1 is DFQATT and CDR2 is SNEGSKA in the germline V gene (reference sequence).

This TCR derives from a man between 45 and 60 years old with Graves' hyperthyroidism. The sample comprised blood. The chain couples TRBV20-1 to TRBJ2-7; D is unclear. Here the CDR3 reads CSVSAGLEQYF. Written as DNA, the CDR3 is TGCAGTGTCTCGGCTGGCCTCGAGCAGTACTTC.